One sample yielded the 19 T cell receptor beta chains listed below, sequenced in a study of blood T cells in healthy people across ages. PCR was performed a second time for roughly 7 to 11 cycles using a sample-barcoded 5' primer and a J-beta primer mix. MiXCR, run by TCRdb on the 5' RACE reads, gives a single entry per CDR3 protein. Found here are 650,000 to 800,000 distinct CDR3 sequences, roughly 44% of them singletons; the top ten hold approximately 20%. The specimen sequenced was blood. The receptors stem from a man between 60 and 75 years old in good health.

This clonotype has more than one count but fewer than ten. The chain combines TRBV20-1 with TRBJ2-7, with D unresolved. The V end was cut by 3 bases, the J end by 2 bases, with 5 bases between. Germline V gives CDR1 DFQATT, CDR2 SNEGSKA (reference sequence). The CDR3 consists of 11 residues. In DNA form, the CDR3 reads TGCAGTGCTAGCAGGACCTACGAGCAGTACTTC. Its translation: CSASRTYEQYF.

This clonotype appeared a few times. V is TRBV3-1 and J is TRBJ2-5; D is perhaps TRBD1 (6 bases). Germline V lookup: CDR1 LGHDT, CDR2 YNNKEL (reference sequence). Trimming took off 11 bases at V and 4 bases at J, with 17 bases between the two ends. The CDR3 contains 13 residues. CDR3 DNA: TGTGCCTCCACGAGGGGGACGGGAGAGACCCAGTACTTC. Translating it yields CASTRGTGETQYF.

This clonotype was seen only a few times. The V and J genes are TRBV20-1 and TRBJ2-5; 7 bases align to TRBD1. V shed 5 bases, J shed 5 bases, and the junction held 8 bases outside the gene matches. The CDR3 spans 13 residues. Looked up from germline, CDR1 is DFQATT and CDR2 is SNEGSKA (reference sequence). The CDR3 region has the DNA TGCAGTGCTCCAAACACAGGGGAGGAGACCCAGTACTTC. This encodes CSAPNTGEETQYF.

The chain carries TRBV10-3 and TRBJ2-1; 14 bases are a match to TRBD2. Germline lookup yields CDR1 ENHRY and CDR2 SYGVKD. V shed 0 bases and J 9 bases; nucleotides not matched to a gene: 4. The CDR3 sequence is 16 residues long. CDR3 region: CAISESTSGGAVEQFF. As DNA, the CDR3 is TGTGCCATCAGTGAGTCGACTAGCGGGGGGGCCGTTGAGCAGTTCTTC.

The V call is TRBV11-3, the J call TRBJ2-7; D perhaps matches TRBD1 (6 bases). The germline V and J ends were trimmed by 5 bases and 2 bases, with 13 bases remaining between them. CDR3 length: 14 amino acids. Germline-derived CDR1 and CDR2 are SGHNT and YENEEA. The CDR3 reads CASSKPGQAYEQYF. CDR3 sequence (DNA): TGTGCCAGCAGCAAGCCGGGACAAGCCTACGAGCAGTACTTC. The whole variable domain, filled in from reference TRBV11-3 and TRBJ2-7, reads EAGVVQSPRYKIIEKKQPVAFWCNPISGHNTLYWYLQNLGQGPELLIRYENEEAVDDSQLPKDRFSAERLKGVDSTLKIQPAELGDSAVYLCASSKPGQAYEQYFGPGTRLTVT.

The chain combines TRBV5-1 with TRBJ2-5; D may be TRBD1 (6 bases). CDR3 size: 15 residues. Germline V lookup: CDR1 SGHRS, CDR2 YFSETQ. V was shortened by 0 bases and J by 4 bases, with 13 bases between the two germline ends. The CDR3 DNA reads as TGCGCCAGCAGCTTGGAGAGGGGGTCGGGAGAGACCCAGTACTTC. This translates into CASSLERGSGETQYF.

In this sample, this clonotype turned up once. This chain uses TRBV7-6 with TRBJ2-2; 9 bases agree with TRBD2. CDR1 is SGHVS, CDR2 FNYEAQ, per germline. V gave up 5 bases and J gave up 2 bases; unmatched junction bases: 6. This CDR3 spans 16 amino acids. The CDR3 nucleotides are TGTGCCAGCAGCCTAAGGACTAGCGTCAACACCGGGGAGCTGTTTTTT. Translation: CASSLRTSVNTGELFF.

This clonotype came up a few times. This sequence joins TRBV28 and TRBJ1-5, with 7 bases that match TRBD1. Germline V CDR1 and CDR2: MDHEN, SYDVKM. V dropped 4 bases and J dropped 0; count of bases not matched to a gene: 6. CDR3 length: 16 residues. The CDR3 region is CASSSYRGPSNQPQHF. The CDR3 region has the DNA TGTGCCAGCAGTTCCTACAGGGGTCCTAGCAATCAGCCCCAGCATTTT.

V usage is TRBV7-9 and J usage is TRBJ1-1; a weak D match, TRBD1 (5 bases). Trimming removed 4 bases from V and 4 bases from J, with 16 bases in between. Looked up from germline, CDR1 is SEHNR and CDR2 is FQNEAQ (reference sequence). This CDR3 has 15 amino acids. This chain's CDR3 is CASSWNQGIGTEAFF. CDR3 nucleotides: TGTGCCAGCAGCTGGAACCAGGGTATTGGCACTGAAGCTTTCTTT.

This clonotype has more than one count but fewer than ten. The chain employs TRBV27 and TRBJ2-7; possibly TRBD2 for D (6 bases). CDR3 length equals 13 residues. With 5 bases removed from V and 6 bases from J, the gap between germline ends came to 14 bases. Germline CDR1 reads MNHEY; CDR2 reads SMNVEV (reference sequence). CDR3: CASSTLARSEQYF. CDR3 in DNA: TGTGCCAGCAGTACACTAGCACGTAGCGAGCAGTACTTC.

The chain links TRBV4-1 to TRBJ1-6; 8 bases agree with TRBD1. V shed 0 bases, J shed 8 bases, and the junction held 3 bases outside the gene matches. The CDR3 spans 15 residues. Germline values: CDR1 MGHRA, CDR2 YSYEKL. CDR3 nucleotide sequence: TGCGCCAGCAGCCAAGACAGGGGGCAGGATTCACCCCTCCACTTT. Amino acids: CASSQDRGQDSPLHF.

This sequence joins TRBV20-1 and TRBJ2-1; 8 nucleotides agree with TRBD2. J gave up 9 bases and V 5 bases, and 12 bases lay outside the gene matches. Germline CDR1 is DFQATT and CDR2 is SNEGSKA (reference sequence). There are 14 residues in the CDR3. In DNA form, the CDR3 reads TGCAGTGCTCCTCGGGGGGGCACGGGGGGTGAGCAGTTCTTC. Its translation: CSAPRGGTGGEQFF.

This clonotype was detected a few times. V and J are TRBV5-1 and TRBJ1-4; D perhaps matches TRBD1 (6 bases). Per the germline V gene, CDR1 is SGHRS and CDR2 is YFSETQ. The CDR3 sequence is 14 residues long. The V and J ends lost 4 bases and 7 bases respectively, with 14 bases between them. The CDR3 bases are TGCGCCAGCAGCACTCAGGGGATTAGTGAAAAACTGTTTTTT. Its protein product is CASSTQGISEKLFF.

This clonotype was observed a few times. This chain links TRBV29-1 with TRBJ1-1; the match to TRBD1 covers 8 bases. V lost 6 bases and J lost 3; bases outside the gene matches: 9. The CDR3 is 14 residues long. Germline V CDR1 and CDR2: SQVTM, ANQGSEA. The CDR3 sequence: CSVDQGAQYTEAFF. The CDR3, as DNA: TGCAGCGTAGACCAGGGGGCGCAGTACACTGAAGCTTTCTTT.

The V gene is TRBV20-1, the J gene TRBJ1-4; D not resolved. Trimming shortened V by 7 bases and J by 2 bases, and 14 bases separated the two germline ends. The CDR3 has 14 residues. The V gene's germline CDR1 is DFQATT and CDR2 SNEGSKA (reference sequence). CDR3 region: CSVRITATNEKLFF. CDR3 coding DNA: TGCAGTGTTCGGATCACTGCCACTAATGAAAAACTGTTTTTT.

This clonotype was seen a handful of times. This chain joins TRBV28 and TRBJ1-6; 7 bases line up with TRBD1. The V segment lost 5 bases and the J segment 8 bases; nucleotides outside the gene matches: 3. Germline CDR1 MDHEN, CDR2 SYDVKM. The CDR3 contains 13 residues. The CDR3 sequence is CASSPTGYSPLHF. The DNA for the CDR3 is TGTGCCAGCAGTCCGACAGGGTATTCACCCCTCCACTTT.

The genes are TRBV6-6 and TRBJ2-2, with 8 bases fitting TRBD2. This CDR3 contains 16 residues. J lost 1 base, V lost 0 bases, and 1 base had no gene match. Per germline, CDR1 MNHNY and CDR2 SVGAGI (reference sequence). CDR3 sequence (DNA): TGTGCCAGCAGTTACTCGCTAGCGGGGAACACCGGGGAGCTGTTTTTT. It specifies CASSYSLAGNTGELFF.

This clonotype was picked up a small number of times. The rearrangement links TRBV7-2 to TRBJ2-4; possible D gene TRBD2, 6 bases. V lost 5 bases and J 2 bases, leaving 10 bases between the germline ends. The CDR3 is 14 residues long. Germline-derived CDR1 and CDR2 are SGHTA and FQGNSA. CDR3 in DNA: TGTGCCAGCAGCAACCGGGGGACCAAAAACATTCAGTACTTC. Translated, it gives CASSNRGTKNIQYF.

Concerning this clonotype: Just one base apart from a much larger clone, this may be a read error. The J gene is TRBJ1-3, the V gene TRBV11-3; D uncertain. The CDR3 runs 14 residues. Germline CDR1 reads SGHNT; CDR2 reads YENEEA. The V end was cut by 5 bases, the J end by 1 base, with 9 bases between. CDR3 in amino acids: CASSGDPSGNTIYF. DNA for the CDR3: TGTGCCAGCAGCGGGGATCCGTCTGGAAACACCATATATTTT.